Shown below are 7 T cell receptor beta chains from a single sample sequenced in a study of blood T cells in healthy people across ages. The use of a sample-barcoded 5' primer and a J-beta primer mix characterized a second PCR of about 7 to 12 cycles. One entry per CDR3 protein, called by TCRdb with MiXCR from the 5' RACE reads. The table records 870,000 or so distinct CDR3 sequences, 29% of them present only once. The sequencing sample was made of blood. These receptors originate from a woman of 80 years or more in good health.

A note on this clonotype: It may be a read error: a sequence one base away is much more abundant. The rearrangement uses TRBV6-2 or TRBV6-3 and TRBJ2-2; 9 nucleotides align to TRBD1. V shed 6 bases, J shed 10 bases, and the junction held 9 bases outside the gene matches. The germline V gene has CDR1 MNHEY and CDR2 SVGEGT. This CDR3 has 14 residues. As DNA, the CDR3 is TGTGCCAGCAGCGGACAGGGGCGGGCCGAGGAGCTGTTTTTT. The encoded protein is CASSGQGRAEELFF.

The rearrangement joins TRBV6-6 to TRBJ2-5; 13 nucleotides agree with TRBD2. J gave up 0 bases and V 7 bases, and 8 bases lay outside the gene matches. There are 17 residues in the CDR3. Germline CDR1 is MNHNY and CDR2 is SVGAGI (reference sequence). DNA of the CDR3: TGTGCCAGCACTGGTACTAGCGGGGGGGCCGACCAAGAGACCCAGTACTTC. Translated, it gives CASTGTSGGADQETQYF.

This clonotype has a handful of counts. In nucleotides, the CDR3 is TGTGCCAGTCAGGACGGCTATAATTCACCCCTCCACTTT. Protein: CASQDGYNSPLHF. This chain links TRBV19 with TRBJ1-6; D unresolved. Germline lookup yields CDR1 LNHDA and CDR2 SQIVND (reference sequence). Trimming cost V 8 bases and J 3 bases, with 8 bases left between them. This CDR3 region has 13 residues.

This clonotype was observed many times. The chain carries TRBV20-1 and TRBJ2-4; D remains ambiguous. CDR1 is DFQATT, CDR2 SNEGSKA, per germline (reference sequence). This CDR3 comprises 15 residues. V lost 4 bases to trimming and J lost 0 bases, with 13 bases between them. This CDR3 is CSATHQQLAKNIQYF. Written as DNA, the CDR3 is TGCAGTGCTACCCACCAACAGTTAGCCAAAAACATTCAGTACTTC.

The chain is built from TRBV14 and TRBJ1-5; perhaps TRBD1 as D (5 bases). The CDR3 runs to 15 residues. Germline assignment: CDR1 SGHDN and CDR2 FVKESK. Trimming shortened V by 1 base and J by 2 bases, and 9 bases separated the two germline ends. Here the CDR3 reads CASSQGGTGNQPQHF. DNA for the CDR3: TGTGCCAGCAGCCAAGGGGGGACTGGCAATCAGCCCCAGCATTTT. Variable domain in full (rest from reference TRBV14 and TRBJ1-5): EAGVTQFPSHSVIEKGQTVTLRCDPISGHDNLYWYRRVMGKEIKFLLHFVKESKQDESGMPNNRFLAERTGGTYSTLKVQPAELEDSGVYFCASSQGGTGNQPQHFGDGTRLSIL.

This clonotype appeared many times. The J gene is TRBJ1-5, the V gene TRBV3-1, with D uncertain. V shed 1 base and J shed 1 base, with 5 bases lying between them. Per the germline V gene, CDR1 is LGHDT and CDR2 is YNNKEL (reference sequence). The CDR3 is 14 residues long. CDR3 sequence (DNA): TGTGCCAGCAGCCAAGTGTTCAGCAATCAGCCCCAGCATTTT. Its translation: CASSQVFSNQPQHF.

This clonotype has just a few counts. V and J are TRBV10-3 and TRBJ2-2; a possible D gene is TRBD1 (6 bases). V lost 5 bases and J lost 3, with 10 bases in between. This CDR3 is 14 amino acids long. Looked up from germline, CDR1 is ENHRY and CDR2 is SYGVKD. DNA of the CDR3: TGTGCCATCAGTCAAGGGACACACACCGGGGAGCTGTTTTTT. Protein sequence: CAISQGTHTGELFF.